Shown below are 28 T cell receptor beta chains from a single sample sequenced in a study of metastatic and nonmetastatic thyroid tumors. No treatment of any kind had been given to any patient before thyroid surgery. From the PCR reads, TCRdb re-called clones with MiXCR. The sample records more than 20,000 clones, less than 40% being singletons. The sequencing input was blood. The receptor set was obtained from a male donor with papillary thyroid cancer or a benign thyroid nodule (not recorded which). Some clones in this sample may be carry-over from other donors' samples.

This clone was seen repeatedly, ten times or more. The rearrangement links TRBV9 to TRBJ1-1; D uncertain. V shed 3 bases and J shed 2 bases, with 5 bases lying between them. CDR3 size: 12 residues. Germline CDR1 reads SGDLS; CDR2 reads YYNGEE. The CDR3 region has the DNA TGTGCCAGCAGCGGATCTAACACTGAAGCTTTCTTT. Encoded protein: CASSGSNTEAFF.

On this clone: At one end, the junction sequence differs from germline, possibly due to a read error. The chain carries TRBV13 and TRBJ2-7; 11 bases align to TRBD1. The CDR3 is 15 amino acids. Germline assignment: CDR1 PRHDT and CDR2 FYEKMQ (reference sequence). This CDR3 is CASRLAGTGGYEQYF. As DNA, the CDR3 is TGTGCCAGCAGGTTAGCGGGGACAGGGGGCTACGAGCAGTACTTC.

This clone was counted at least ten times. CDR3 loop: CASSPRGQVLIYEQYF. Here the CDR3 DNA reads TGTGCCAGTAGCCCACGGGGACAGGTGTTAATCTACGAGCAGTACTTC. The chain joins TRBV19 to TRBJ2-7, with 8 bases matching TRBD1. CDR3 length equals 16 residues. With 6 bases clipped from V and 3 bases from J, the junction kept 13 bases outside the gene matches. The germline V gene has CDR1 LNHDA and CDR2 SQIVND (reference sequence). Complete variable domain (other parts from reference TRBV19 and TRBJ2-7): DGGITQSPKYLFRKEGQNVTLSCEQNLNHDAMYWYRQDPGQGLRLIYYSQIVNDFQKGDIAEGYSVSREKKESFPLTVTSAQKNPTAFYLCASSPRGQVLIYEQYFGPGTRLTVT.

This clone has just one count. The chain carries TRBV20-1 and TRBJ2-7, with 12 bases matching TRBD2. Germline V gene data show CDR1 as DFQATT and CDR2 as SNEGSKA (reference sequence). J lost 2 bases, V lost 5 bases, and 4 bases had no gene match. The CDR3 has 14 residues. CDR3 in amino acids: CSAPLAGGTYEQYF. Written as DNA, the CDR3 is TGCAGTGCTCCACTAGCGGGGGGAACCTACGAGCAGTACTTC.

This clone was recorded at least ten times. The genes are TRBV6-2 or TRBV6-3 and TRBJ1-5; 9 positions agree with TRBD1. Germline CDR1 and CDR2: MNHEY and SVGEGT. This CDR3 spans 14 amino acids. Losses at the gene ends were 6 bases for V and 4 bases for J; bases not matched to a gene: 4. CDR3: CASRGQGWNQPQHF. The CDR3 DNA sequence: TGTGCCAGCAGAGGACAGGGGTGGAATCAGCCCCAGCATTTT.

By frequency in the sample, this clone is medium-sized (0.01 to 0.1%). Other DNA sequences of this sample code for an identical CDR3. V usage is TRBV27 and J usage is TRBJ2-2; D uncertain. V lost 3 bases and J lost 6, with 2 bases in between. From germline, CDR1 is MNHEY and CDR2 SMNVEV (reference sequence). The CDR3 has 11 residues. The CDR3 coding sequence is TGTGCCAGCAGTTTTTCCGGGGAGCTGTTTTTT. Its protein product is CASSFSGELFF.

Only a few counts were recorded for this clone. The V and J genes are TRBV6-1 and TRBJ1-5; no reliable D call. Germline CDR1 MNHNS, CDR2 SASEGT. V was clipped by 1 base and J by 5 bases, with 3 bases between them. The CDR3 loop spans 12 amino acids. The CDR3 here is CASSEVYQPQHF. CDR3 DNA: TGTGCCAGCAGTGAAGTGTATCAGCCCCAGCATTTT.

This clone is deemed medium-sized. This chain uses TRBV19 with TRBJ2-7; D ambiguous. The CDR3 is made up of 14 amino acids. Trimming cost V 2 bases and J 2 bases, with 10 bases left between them. The germline V gene encodes CDR1 LNHDA and CDR2 SQIVND (reference sequence). Here the CDR3 DNA reads TGTGCCAGTAGTATATCAGCGAGCGCCTACGAGCAGTACTTC. This encodes CASSISASAYEQYF.

The chain links TRBV20-1 to TRBJ2-3, with 10 bases identical to TRBD2. There are 15 residues in the CDR3. The trim removed 3 bases at V and 2 bases at J, leaving 5 bases unmatched. CDR1 is DFQATT and CDR2 is SNEGSKA in the germline V gene (reference sequence). CDR3 bases: TGCAGTGCTAGTAAGCGGGAGGGATACACAGATACGCAGTATTTT. This gives the protein CSASKREGYTDTQYF.

Here the CDR3 reads CASSLAENTEAFF. For the CDR3, the DNA is TGCGCCAGCAGCTTGGCGGAGAACACTGAAGCTTTCTTT. V and J are TRBV5-1 and TRBJ1-1, with D unclear. Per the germline V gene, CDR1 is SGHRS and CDR2 is YFSETQ. The CDR3 spans 13 residues. V lost 0 bases and J lost 1, with 4 bases in between.

This clone was counted many times. V usage is TRBV28 and J usage is TRBJ2-5; D unclear. This CDR3 contains 15 residues. Looked up from germline, CDR1 is MDHEN and CDR2 is SYDVKM. Trimming shortened V by 6 bases and J by 5 bases, and 19 bases separated the two germline ends. CDR3: CASSTERSQRETQYF. CDR3 nucleotide sequence: TGTGCCAGCAGCACCGAGAGATCCCAGAGGGAGACCCAGTACTTC.

This clone was seen only a few times. The chain uses TRBV28 and TRBJ2-3; weak D call: TRBD2 (6 bases). The CDR3 is 15 residues long. Germline V CDR1 and CDR2: MDHEN, SYDVKM. The CDR3, as DNA: TGTGGTCGAAGACTAACCAGCGGGAGCACAGATACGCAGTATTTT. This codes for CGRRLTSGSTDTQYF.

By share of the sample, this clone is medium-sized. The chain joins TRBV5-1 to TRBJ1-1, with D possibly TRBD1 on 6 matching bases. CDR3 size: 14 residues. Germline CDR1 reads SGHRS; CDR2 reads YFSETQ. Trimming stripped 4 bases from V and 5 bases from J, with 15 bases between. The CDR3 DNA reads TGCGCCAGCAGCCCCCTGGAGGGGGGAACTGAAGCTTTCTTT. It is translated as CASSPLEGGTEAFF.

This clone was seen ten or more times. Without the conserved terminal phenylalanine or tryptophan, this CDR3 likely stems from a read error. The rearrangement uses TRBV9 and TRBJ2-1; TRBD1 aligns across 8 bases. The V gene end was trimmed by 0 bases and the J gene end by 2 bases; junction bases not matched to a gene: 4. Per germline, CDR1 SGDLS and CDR2 YYNGEE. There are 16 residues in the CDR3. The CDR3 reads CASSVDGQGTYNEQFV. The CDR3 nucleotides are TGTGCCAGCAGCGTAGACGGACAGGGTACCTACAATGAGCAGTTCGTC.

This clone was counted ten times or more. The genes are TRBV6-1 and TRBJ2-5; 8 bases line up with TRBD2. V trimming: 3 bases; J trimming: 9 bases; junction bases outside the gene matches: 15. Per the germline V gene, CDR1 is MNHNS and CDR2 is SASEGT. CDR3 size: 16 residues. CDR3 region: CASSDLGLAGSLAQYF. The CDR3 bases are TGTGCCAGCAGTGATCTAGGACTAGCCGGCTCTTTGGCCCAGTACTTC.

The CDR3 is CASSQFPRGNYEQYF. Here the CDR3 DNA reads TGCGCCAGCAGCCAATTCCCCAGGGGGAACTACGAGCAGTACTTC. The chain combines TRBV4-1 with TRBJ2-7; TRBD1 agrees at 7 bases. The V segment lost 2 bases and the J segment 3 bases; nucleotides outside the gene matches: 7. This CDR3 is built from 15 residues. Germline assignment: CDR1 MGHRA and CDR2 YSYEKL.

The chain has TRBV30 and TRBJ1-4; tentative D call: TRBD1 (6 bases). CDR1 GTSNPN and CDR2 SVGIG come from the germline V gene (reference sequence). Trimming left V 2 bases short and J 0 bases short, with 13 bases between. This CDR3 is 16 amino acids long. CDR3 loop: CAWSFSRTATNEKLFF. The CDR3 coding sequence is TGTGCCTGGAGTTTCTCCCGGACAGCAACTAATGAAAAACTGTTTTTT. Based on the CDR3 plus reference TRBV30 and TRBJ1-4, the full variable domain is SQTIHQWPATLVQPVGSPLSLECTVEGTSNPNLYWYRQAAGRGLQLLFYSVGIGQISSEVPQNLSASRPQDRQFILSSKKLLLSDSGFYLCAWSFSRTATNEKLFFGSGTQLSVL.

This rearrangement joins TRBV11-3 to TRBJ2-7; D gene ambiguous. The CDR3 contains 16 residues. Germline-derived CDR1 and CDR2 are SGHNT and YENEEA. Deletions cut 0 bases from V and 3 bases from J, with 15 bases between. Written as DNA, the CDR3 is TGTGCCAGCAGCTTAGATTGGGCCCCGCCGGACTACGAGCAGTACTTC. Residues: CASSLDWAPPDYEQYF.

The chain recombines TRBV7-9 with TRBJ2-2, with D possibly matching TRBD1 (6 bases). The CDR3 consists of 14 residues. The germline CDR1 and CDR2 sequences are SEHNR and FQNEAQ (reference sequence). Between the trimmed V and J ends, which lost 1 base and 5 bases, there was a span of 8 bases. The DNA of the CDR3 is TGTGCCAGCAGCTTAGGAGGACAGACCGGGGAGCTGTTTTTT. Translating gives CASSLGGQTGELFF.

The table lists this clone with many counts. The J gene is TRBJ2-1, the V gene TRBV4-3; unclear D gene. Trimming stripped 0 bases from V and 2 bases from J, with 14 bases between. The CDR3 sequence is 17 residues long. Germline V gene sequence: CDR1 LGHNA, CDR2 YSLEER. This CDR3 reads CASSQDRVSPTYNEQFF. CDR3 coding DNA: TGCGCCAGCAGCCAAGATCGGGTTTCGCCTACCTACAATGAGCAGTTCTTC.

V usage is TRBV6-1 and J usage is TRBJ2-5; TRBD1 might be the D (6 bases). Trimming shortened V by 8 bases and J by 4 bases, and 11 bases separated the two germline ends. This CDR3 is 12 amino acids long. The germline V gene encodes CDR1 MNHNS and CDR2 SASEGT. CDR3 loop: CASSTGPETQYF. CDR3 coding DNA: TGTGCCAGCTCGACAGGTCCAGAGACCCAGTACTTC.

In this sample, this clone turned up a few times. The chain carries TRBV6-1 and TRBJ2-7; weak D call: TRBD2 (5 bases). The CDR3 is made up of 11 amino acids. With 11 bases removed from V and 3 bases from J, the gap between germline ends came to 11 bases. Germline V gene lookup returns CDR1 MNHNS and CDR2 SASEGT. CDR3 DNA sequence: TGTGCCTGCGGGCAGAGCTACGAGCAGTACGTC. Translating it yields CACGQSYEQYV.

Concerning this clone itself: Because the CDR3's place on the DNA is in doubt, the DNA is left out and the CDR3 is given as listed by TCRdb. The gene calls are TRBV11-2 and TRBJ2-7; the table calls TRBD1, which could not be checked here. A total of 14 residues make up the CDR3, ends included. Germline values: CDR1 SGHAT, CDR2 FQNNGV. CDR3 sequence: CASSFGWGAHEQCF.

CDR3 sequence reads: CASSQDLEDTQYF. The CDR3 DNA reads as TGTGCCAGTAGTCAGGACTTGGAAGATACGCAGTATTTT. The V and J genes are TRBV19 and TRBJ2-3; a weak D match, TRBD2 (5 bases). Trimming shortened V by 5 bases and J by 5 bases, and 11 bases separated the two germline ends. Germline V CDR1 and CDR2: LNHDA, SQIVND (reference sequence). CDR3 length equals 13 residues.

The genes are TRBV7-8 and TRBJ2-7; 7 bases are shared with TRBD1. V trimming: 2 bases; J trimming: 1 base; junction bases outside the gene matches: 5. The germline gives CDR1 SGHVS, CDR2 FQNEAQ. The CDR3 covers 15 residues. Here the CDR3 DNA reads TGTGCCAGCAGCTTATACGGGACAGAGTCCTACGAGCAGTACTTC. Translation gives CASSLYGTESYEQYF.

In DNA form, the CDR3 reads TGCGCCAGCAGTGAGTCCAGGTCTAGCTCCTACAATGAGCAGTTCTTC. Translated, it gives CASSESRSSSYNEQFF. The chain links TRBV10-1 to TRBJ2-1; D gene uncertain. Germline values: CDR1 WNHNN, CDR2 SYGVQD (reference sequence). The CDR3 has 16 amino acids. Trimming took 0 bases from V and 0 from J, leaving 9 bases between them.

This clone appeared once. This rearrangement joins TRBV18 to TRBJ1-5; 7 bases line up with TRBD1. Germline V CDR1 and CDR2: KGHSH, LQKENI. V trimming: 3 bases; J trimming: 9 bases; junction bases outside the gene matches: 8. This CDR3 spans 14 amino acids. Here the CDR3 DNA reads TGTGCCAGCTCACCCACACAGGGGCTGCCGCCCCAGCATTTT. It codes for CASSPTQGLPPQHF.

This clone occurred a few times. The rearrangement links TRBV6-2 or TRBV6-3 to TRBJ2-5, with D perhaps TRBD2 (7 bases). Trimming took off 6 bases at V and 3 bases at J, with 14 bases between the two ends. The CDR3 runs to 14 residues. Germline V gives CDR1 MNHEY, CDR2 SVGEGT. The CDR3 sequence is CASSRGAGEETQYF. Here the CDR3 DNA reads TGTGCCAGCAGCCGGGGGGCAGGTGAAGAGACCCAGTACTTC.